This T cell receptor beta chain was documented in a study of cytomegalovirus exposure and HLA in healthy donors. The overall study: Most genotyped donors, over 70% of 300 to 400, had Caucasian-associated genetic ancestry. Study-wide findings and caveats: Analysis was performed later, and it showed HLA-associated TCR beta chains to be more clonally expanded than equally common others.

Germline-derived CDR1 and CDR2 are MDHEN and SYDVKM. CDR3 size: 15 residues. The junction had 9 bases not matched to a gene; V was cut back by 5 bases and J by 3 bases. In this sample, this clone turned up once. The antigen remains undetermined. Vbeta (60) and Jbeta (13) primers were used in the PCR. Profiling relied on immunoSEQ multiplex PCR, and the TCRdb table lists in-frame clones only, not all of them. The data hold about 200,000 clones, with 70% to 80% observed a single time. The sample taken for sequencing was PBMCs. This chain connects TRBV28 to TRBJ2-7; 8 bases map to TRBD2. The TCR sequence derives from a woman aged 30 to 39 in good health and CMV-seropositive. The CDR3 DNA reads TGTGCCAGCAGTCCCCAAGGGAGCGGGGGCTACGAGCAGTACTTC. This gives the protein CASSPQGSGGYEQYF.